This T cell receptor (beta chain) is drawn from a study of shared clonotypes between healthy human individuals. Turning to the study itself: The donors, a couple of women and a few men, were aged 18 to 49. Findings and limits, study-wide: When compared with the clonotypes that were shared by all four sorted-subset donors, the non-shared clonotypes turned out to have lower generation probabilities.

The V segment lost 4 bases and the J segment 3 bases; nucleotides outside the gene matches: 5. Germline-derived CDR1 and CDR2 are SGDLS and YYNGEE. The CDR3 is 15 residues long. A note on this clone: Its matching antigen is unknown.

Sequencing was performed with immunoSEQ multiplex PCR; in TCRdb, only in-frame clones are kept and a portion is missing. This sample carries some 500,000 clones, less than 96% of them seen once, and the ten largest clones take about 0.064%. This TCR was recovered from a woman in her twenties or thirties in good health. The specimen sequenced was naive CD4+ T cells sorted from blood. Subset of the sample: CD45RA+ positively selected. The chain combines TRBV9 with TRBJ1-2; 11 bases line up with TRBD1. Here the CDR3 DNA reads TGTGCCAGCAGCCCCGGGACAGGGGGGGACTATGGCTACACCTTC. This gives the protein CASSPGTGGDYGYTF.